This is a list of T cell receptor beta chains from one sample in a study of T-cell reconstitution after alpha-beta-depleted transplantation in children. Via MiXCR, TCRdb re-called the PCR reads, giving one row per CDR3 protein. Here the sample spans about 340,000 distinct CDR3 sequences, about 17% being singletons. Source: PBMCs, mostly from graft donor cells, taken 360 days after TCRalphabeta/CD19-depleted stem cell transplant. The receptors stem from a male patient between 2 and 10 years old who had a stem cell transplant for acute lymphoblastic leukemia, so the T cells may come from the graft donor. CDR3s include the opening cysteine and the closing phenylalanine or tryptophan. The order of the fields is CDR3 length, V gene, clone size, J gene, D gene, CDR3 protein, CDR3 DNA. The D gene is left open where the match is weak. Clone size is stated in some rows and not others, as once, few, many or a class when expanded.

14	TRBV12-3/TRBV12-4	few	TRBJ1-1	NA	CASTSGIRNTEAFF	TGTGCCAGCACCTCAGGGATTAGGAACACTGAAGCTTTCTTT
13	TRBV14	NA	TRBJ2-2	NA	CASSVTTPGELFF	TGTGCCAGCAGCGTAACTACACCCGGGGAGCTGTTTTTT
17	TRBV4-3	few	TRBJ2-7	NA	CASSQDSGQRHTYEQYF	TGCGCCAGCAGCCAAGATAGCGGACAGCGACACACCTACGAGCAGTACTTC
12	TRBV28	few	TRBJ2-1	TRBD2	CASSLKGLAQFF	TGTGCCAGCAGTTTAAAGGGACTAGCGCAGTTCTTC
14	TRBV7-6	few	TRBJ2-5	NA	CASSQAIYQETQYF	TGTGCCAGCAGCCAGGCCATCTACCAAGAGACCCAGTACTTC
11	TRBV20-1	many	TRBJ2-3	NA	CSARVRDQQYF	TGCAGTGCTAGGGTGAGGGACCAGCAGTATTTT
15	TRBV7-2	once	TRBJ1-1	NA	CASSFFSPLNTEAFF	TGTGCCAGCAGCTTCTTCAGTCCGTTGAACACTGAAGCTTTCTTT
16	TRBV6-5	NA	TRBJ1-3	TRBD1	CASSYGDSRSGNTIYF	TGTGCCAGCAGTTACGGGGACAGCCGCTCTGGAAACACCATATATTTT
14	TRBV13	NA	TRBJ2-1	NA	CASSPEAAGNEQFF	TGTGCCAGCAGCCCCGAGGCGGCGGGCAATGAGCAGTTCTTC
16	TRBV28	few	TRBJ1-3	NA	CASTDGGVGGGNTIYF	TGTGCCAGCACCGATGGAGGAGTGGGTGGTGGAAACACCATATATTTT
13	TRBV20-1	NA	TRBJ2-5	NA	CSATGQFMETQYF	TGCAGTGCTACGGGGCAGTTCATGGAGACCCAGTACTTC
13	TRBV9	NA	TRBJ1-1	NA	CASSVQGNTEAFF	TGTGCCAGCAGCGTACAGGGGAACACTGAAGCTTTCTTT
14	TRBV6-1	NA	TRBJ1-1	NA	CASSPTVGGTEAFF	TGTGCCAGCAGTCCTACGGTCGGGGGCACTGAAGCTTTCTTT
16	TRBV24-1	few	TRBJ2-7	TRBD1	CATSDLCRDRLDEQYF	TGTGCCACCAGTGATTTATGCCGGGACAGGTTGGACGAGCAGTACTTC
17	TRBV7-9	NA	TRBJ2-7	TRBD1	CASSLAGTGSSPVEQYF	TGTGCCAGCAGCTTAGCCGGGACAGGGTCTTCTCCAGTCGAGCAGTACTTC
16	TRBV28	many	TRBJ1-2	NA	CASSPVQGSANYGYTF	TGTGCCAGCAGTCCTGTTCAGGGATCAGCTAACTATGGCTACACCTTC
16	TRBV4-3	NA	TRBJ2-7	TRBD2	CASSHIAGAHSYEQYF	TGCGCCAGCAGCCATATAGCGGGAGCCCACTCCTACGAGCAGTACTTC
12	TRBV25-1	many	TRBJ2-2	NA	CASRRSSGELFF	TGTGCCAGCAGACGATCTAGCGGGGAGCTGTTTTTT
13	TRBV20-1	NA	TRBJ2-2	NA	CSARVPGFGELFF	TGCAGTGCTAGAGTACCTGGGTTCGGGGAGCTGTTTTTT
15	TRBV9	NA	TRBJ2-7	NA	CASSVDLFSTYEQYF	TGTGCCAGCAGCGTGGACCTATTCTCAACCTACGAGCAGTACTTC
14	TRBV5-1	NA	TRBJ2-3	NA	CASSLDGGTDTQYF	TGCGCCAGCAGCTTGGACGGCGGGACAGATACGCAGTATTTT
12	TRBV29-1	NA	TRBJ2-1	NA	CSVEDRPDEQFF	TGCAGCGTTGAAGATCGGCCGGATGAGCAGTTCTTC
12	TRBV20-1	few	TRBJ2-7	NA	CSEARISYEQYF	TGCAGTGAGGCCCGAATCTCCTACGAGCAGTACTTC
16	TRBV7-9	NA	TRBJ1-4	NA	CASSPPGEKADEKLFF	TGTGCCAGCAGCCCTCCTGGGGAGAAGGCGGATGAAAAACTGTTTTTT
14	TRBV6-2/TRBV6-3	NA	TRBJ1-2	NA	CASSRGISSYGYTF	TGTGCCAGCAGCCGTGGGATATCAAGTTATGGCTACACCTTC
11	TRBV15	NA	TRBJ1-5	NA	CATDGGGPQHF	TGTGCCACCGATGGGGGGGGTCCCCAGCATTTT
13	TRBV4-2	NA	TRBJ1-2	NA	CASSQGPSDGYTF	TGTGCCAGCAGCCAAGGTCCTTCCGATGGCTACACCTTC
14	TRBV9	NA	TRBJ2-3	NA	CASSVYHREDTQYF	TGTGCCAGCAGCGTATACCACAGGGAGGATACGCAGTATTTT
13	TRBV11-2	NA	TRBJ1-1	NA	CASSSSPDTEAFF	TGTGCCAGCAGCTCCTCCCCGGACACTGAAGCTTTCTTT
16	TRBV9	NA	TRBJ2-1	TRBD2	CASSVGTSGRGNEQFF	TGTGCCAGCAGCGTTGGGACTAGCGGGAGAGGGAATGAGCAGTTCTTC
15	TRBV6-2/TRBV6-3	few	TRBJ2-1	NA	CASSGQRVSYNEQFF	TGTGCCAGCAGTGGGCAAAGGGTCTCCTACAATGAGCAGTTCTTC
16	TRBV7-2	NA	TRBJ2-7	TRBD2	CASSSIAGEAVYEQYF	TGTGCCAGCAGCTCAATAGCGGGAGAGGCAGTGTACGAGCAGTACTTC
16	TRBV5-1	NA	TRBJ2-2	TRBD2	CASSWRGLAQTGELFF	TGCGCCAGCAGCTGGAGGGGACTAGCACAAACCGGGGAGCTGTTTTTT
16	TRBV7-8	few	TRBJ1-2	NA	CASSLLTRGANYGYTF	TGTGCCAGCAGCCTACTAACCAGGGGAGCTAACTATGGCTACACCTTC
16	TRBV7-3	many	TRBJ2-4	NA	CASSLLGSLAKNIQYF	TGTGCCAGCAGCTTACTGGGATCACTAGCCAAAAACATTCAGTACTTC
13	TRBV4-2	NA	TRBJ1-1	NA	CASGGGGDTEAFF	TGTGCCAGCGGTGGAGGGGGGGACACTGAAGCTTTCTTT
14	TRBV6-5	few	TRBJ2-5	NA	CASSRTALGVTQYF	TGTGCCAGCAGTAGGACAGCCCTCGGGGTGACCCAGTACTTC
19	TRBV28	NA	TRBJ2-6	NA	CASSFRLRGLAPGANVLTF	TGTGCCAGCAGTTTTAGGCTTCGTGGCCTCGCACCAGGGGCCAACGTCCTGACTTTC
12	TRBV24-1	many	TRBJ2-1	NA	CATSEWGYEQFF	TGTGCCACCAGTGAATGGGGATATGAGCAGTTCTTC
14	TRBV12-3/TRBV12-4	NA	TRBJ2-3	TRBD2	CASTPSGSTDTQYF	TGTGCCAGCACCCCTAGCGGAAGCACAGATACGCAGTATTTT
14	TRBV6-1	NA	TRBJ2-1	TRBD2	CASARTSAYNEQFF	TGTGCCAGCGCTCGGACTAGCGCCTACAATGAGCAGTTCTTC
14	TRBV12-3/TRBV12-4	few	TRBJ1-1	NA	CASRPRPTDTEAFF	TGTGCCAGCAGGCCTCGACCAACCGACACTGAAGCTTTCTTT